This TCR beta chain is drawn from a study of T cell changes during pregnancy in multiple sclerosis. TCRdb keeps only in-frame clones here, not all; method: immunoSEQ multiplex PCR. The sample shows about 40,000 clones, 92% of them seen only once. Germline-derived CDR1 and CDR2 are MDHEN and SYDVKM. The CDR3 sequence is 14 residues long. V was pared by 2 bases and J by 4 bases, with 11 bases between. V gene TRBV28 combines with J gene TRBJ1-1; D not resolved. Sequencing was performed on CD4+ T cells from peripheral blood mononuclear cells, taken before pregnancy. This receptor was obtained from a female donor with multiple sclerosis, enrolled in a pregnancy study. The CDR3 DNA is TGTGCCAGCAGTTTACTCGGCCGGGGCACTGAAGCTTTCTTT. This sequence encodes CASSLLGRGTEAFF.